This TCR beta chain was obtained from a study of cytomegalovirus exposure and HLA in healthy donors. Study as a whole: Drawn from HLA-typed donors, about 82 million unique TCRs were held in an early data release.

The CDR3 loop spans 15 amino acids. V lost 5 bases, J lost 7 bases, and 17 bases lay in between. The germline V gene has CDR1 MDHEN and CDR2 SYDVKM. PCR primers comprised 60 Vbeta and 13 Jbeta primers. Authors' data handling: There were around 80 million unique TCR beta chains by a later count, and approximately 12 million of them were shared. The table came from immunoSEQ multiplex PCR; TCRdb's copy has only in-frame clones and leaves some out. D and trimming come from the DNA, and the V and J calls and clone size come from that table. The sample lists 150,000 to 200,000 clones; roughly 81% were seen once. Study results and caveats: Published work reported that the classifier diagnosed cytomegalovirus status with high specificity and sensitivity. Cytomegalovirus association was assigned to under 200 TCR beta chains.

In regard to this clone: As yet, its antigen is unknown.

The sequenced material came from PBMCs. The rearrangement uses TRBV28 and TRBJ2-2, with D tentatively TRBD2 (5 bases). This sequence was found in a woman aged 50 to 60 in good health and CMV-seronegative. The CDR3 nucleotides read TGTGCCAGCAGTCCCCGGACCCCCCGGGACGGGGAGCTGTTTTTT. Translated: CASSPRTPRDGELFF.